A single T cell receptor beta chain is shown here with its context. This record belongs to a study of control samples from healthy donors and cancer patients. Using immunoSEQ multiplex PCR, the repertoire was profiled, and TCRdb retains in-frame clones only, with some absent. The sample lists tens of thousands of clones, 88% seen once, with roughly 14% in the top ten. The CDR3 spans 12 residues. In germline, CDR1 is SGHDN, CDR2 FVKESK. Between the trimmed V and J ends, which lost 1 base and 6 bases, there was a span of 6 bases. The rearrangement joins TRBV14 to TRBJ1-1, with no clear D. Sequencing input: blood. This receptor was identified in a woman in her 70s in good health. The CDR3 here is CASSQGDPEAFF. The CDR3, as DNA: TGTGCCAGCAGCCAAGGAGACCCTGAAGCTTTCTTT.